The 18 T cell receptor beta chains in this list originate from one sample, sequenced in a study of shared clonotypes between healthy human individuals. The data were produced by immunoSEQ multiplex PCR, yet TCRdb's version contains in-frame clones alone and is incomplete. This table holds approximately 1.5 million clones, about 98.5% found once. Material: naive CD4+ T cells sorted from blood. Subset meaning: CD45RA+ positively selected. The receptors originated from a man aged 25-45 years in good health.

This sequence joins TRBV18 and TRBJ1-2, with D tentatively TRBD1 (6 bases). This CDR3 comprises 13 residues. Germline loops: CDR1 KGHSH, CDR2 LQKENI. Trimming removed 3 bases at V and 3 bases at J, with 8 bases between. CDR3 loop: CASSPDRDYGYTF. In DNA, the CDR3 is TGTGCCAGCTCACCGGACAGAGACTATGGCTACACCTTC.

As to this clone: Other DNA sequences in this sample translate to the same CDR3. The chain carries TRBV18 and TRBJ2-2; no definite D call. V lost 2 bases and J 5 bases, leaving 6 bases between the germline ends. This CDR3 has 13 residues. Germline V gene data show CDR1 as KGHSH and CDR2 as LQKENI. CDR3 sequence: CASSPRVTGELFF. Here the CDR3 DNA reads TGTGCCAGCTCACCAAGAGTTACCGGGGAGCTGTTTTTT.

The rearrangement joins TRBV27 to TRBJ1-1, with D maybe TRBD1 (5 bases). Germline V gives CDR1 MNHEY, CDR2 SMNVEV (reference sequence). The CDR3 is 19 residues long. V lost 3 bases, J lost 5 bases, and 28 bases lay in between. The CDR3 spells CASSLGISGGWRTGTEAFF. As DNA, the CDR3 is TGTGCCAGCAGTTTGGGCATTTCGGGGGGGTGGCGGACGGGGACTGAAGCTTTCTTT.

This clone was detected once. The rearrangement links TRBV5-4 to TRBJ2-3; TRBD2 agrees at 11 bases. The junction had 2 bases not matched to a gene; V was cut back by 4 bases and J by 1 base. CDR1 is SGHNT, CDR2 YYREEE, per germline (reference sequence). CDR3 size: 15 residues. For the CDR3, the DNA is TGTGCCAGCAGCGAGGGACTAGCGGGCACAGATACGCAGTATTTT. Amino acids: CASSEGLAGTDTQYF.

The chain employs TRBV11-2 and TRBJ1-1; D unresolved. Deletions cut 6 bases from V and 3 bases from J, with 11 bases between. Germline V lookup: CDR1 SGHAT, CDR2 FQNNGV. The length of the CDR3 is 13 residues. The chain's CDR3 is CASSGRSHTEAFF. CDR3 nucleotide sequence: TGTGCCAGCAGTGGACGGTCGCACACTGAAGCTTTCTTT.

This chain connects TRBV6-1 to TRBJ1-5, with D perhaps matching TRBD1 (5 bases). The germline V gene has CDR1 MNHNS and CDR2 SASEGT. CDR3 length equals 13 residues. Trimming stripped 5 bases from V and 11 bases from J, with 16 bases between. The CDR3 nucleotides are TGTGCCAGCAGTCCGGCCTCGGTGGGGGCCCAGCATTTT. Protein product: CASSPASVGAQHF.

The V gene is TRBV5-1, the J gene TRBJ2-7; D may correspond to TRBD1 or TRBD2 (5 bases each). Deletions cut 3 bases from V and 5 bases from J, with 15 bases between. Germline CDR1 SGHRS, CDR2 YFSETQ. The CDR3 sequence is 14 residues long. CDR3 nucleotide sequence: TGCGCCAGCAGCTCCACCGGGACGTTAGACGAGCAGTACTTC. As protein: CASSSTGTLDEQYF.

The genes are TRBV10-3 and TRBJ2-1, with 13 bases matching TRBD2. V was pared by 6 bases and J by 10 bases, with 6 bases of the junction left unmatched. The length of the CDR3 is 14 residues. The germline CDR1 and CDR2 sequences are ENHRY and SYGVKD. The CDR3 bases are TGTGCCATCAGGGGGACTAGCGGGACTCAAGAGCAGTTCTTC. Amino acids: CAIRGTSGTQEQFF.

V usage is TRBV18 and J usage is TRBJ2-7; the match to TRBD2 covers 8 bases. CDR3 length: 15 amino acids. With 3 bases clipped from V and 6 bases from J, the junction kept 10 bases outside the gene matches. Germline lookup yields CDR1 KGHSH and CDR2 LQKENI. The CDR3 loop is CASSPKAGDVGEQYF. As DNA, the CDR3 is TGTGCCAGCTCACCGAAAGCGGGGGACGTTGGCGAGCAGTACTTC. Together with reference TRBV18 and TRBJ2-7, the CDR3 gives the full variable domain: NAGVMQNPRHLVRRRGQEARLRCSPMKGHSHVYWYRQLPEEGLKFMVYLQKENIIDESGMPKERFSAEFPKEGPSILRIQQVVRGDSAAYFCASSPKAGDVGEQYFGPGTRLTVT.

The chain combines TRBV23-1 with TRBJ1-3; 7 positions match TRBD1. TRBV23-1 is labeled an ORF, and its function is uncertain. Trimming removed 2 bases from V and 0 bases from J; junction bases left unmatched: 4. The length of the CDR3 is 16 residues. CDR3 amino acids: CASSQRTGGSGNTIYF. The CDR3 nucleotides are TGCGCCAGCAGTCAAAGGACAGGCGGCTCTGGAAACACCATATATTTT.

This clone was seen only a few times. Other DNA sequences from this sample encode an identical CDR3 as well. The chain recombines TRBV5-4 with TRBJ2-7; 12 bases match TRBD2. This CDR3 region has 15 residues. The V gene's germline CDR1 is SGHNT and CDR2 YYREEE (reference sequence). V dropped 0 bases and J dropped 4; count of bases not matched to a gene: 2. The DNA for the CDR3 is TGTGCCAGCAGCTTGGCCGGGACTAGCGGGTACGAGCAGTACTTC. It yields the protein CASSLAGTSGYEQYF.

V usage is TRBV28 and J usage is TRBJ1-1, with unresolved D. The germline V and J ends were trimmed by 1 base and 3 bases, with 12 bases remaining between them. In germline, CDR1 is MDHEN, CDR2 SYDVKM. The CDR3 is 15 amino acids. The CDR3 DNA reads as TGTGCCAGCAGTTTATATAGGGTGTTGGACACTGAAGCTTTCTTT. Translating gives CASSLYRVLDTEAFF.

This clone appeared once. The same CDR3 arises from other DNA sequences in this sample as well. The chain joins TRBV5-6 to TRBJ2-7; D ambiguous. Per the germline V gene, CDR1 is SGHDT and CDR2 is YYEEEE. The ends were cut back, 4 bases at V and 2 bases at J, with 4 bases in the middle. The CDR3 is made up of 11 amino acids. This CDR3 is CASSGPYEQYF. As DNA, the CDR3 is TGTGCCAGCAGCGGACCCTACGAGCAGTACTTC.

For this clone: Other DNA sequences of this sample code for an identical CDR3. This chain links TRBV4-1 with TRBJ2-3; the D is unclear. The CDR3 contains 13 residues. In germline, CDR1 is MGHRA, CDR2 YSYEKL. The ends were cut back, 1 base at V and 4 bases at J, with 6 bases in the middle. The CDR3 is CASSQVPADTQYF. As DNA, the CDR3 is TGCGCCAGCAGCCAAGTCCCCGCAGATACGCAGTATTTT.

V and J are TRBV5-1 and TRBJ2-7, with 10 bases fitting TRBD1. This CDR3 is built from 14 residues. V lost 4 bases, J lost 3 bases, and 4 bases stayed unmatched. Germline CDR1 is SGHRS and CDR2 is YFSETQ. CDR3 bases: TGCGCCAGCAGCACAAGGACAGGGGGCTACGAGCAGTACTTC. Protein: CASSTRTGGYEQYF.

This clone occurred once. V usage is TRBV28 and J usage is TRBJ2-3, with TRBD2 matching over 7 bases. Germline V lookup: CDR1 MDHEN, CDR2 SYDVKM. The V gene end was trimmed by 10 bases and the J gene end by 2 bases; junction bases not matched to a gene: 9. This CDR3 is 14 amino acids long. This CDR3 is CAIRGGTITDTQYF. Here the CDR3 DNA reads TGTGCCATTCGGGGCGGGACTATCACAGATACGCAGTATTTT. Full variable domain (missing parts from reference TRBV28 and TRBJ2-3): DVKVTQSSRYLVKRTGEKVFLECVQDMDHENMFWYRQDPGLGLRLIYFSYDVKMKEKGDIPEGYSVSREKKERFSLILESASTNQTSMYLCAIRGGTITDTQYFGPGTRLTVL.

This chain connects TRBV28 to TRBJ1-1; no definite D call. V was trimmed by 6 bases and J by 7 bases, leaving 15 bases between them. The CDR3 sequence is 13 residues long. The germline V gene has CDR1 MDHEN and CDR2 SYDVKM. The CDR3 bases are TGTGCCAGCAGCGGCCTGCCGACATTTGAAGCTTTCTTT. Amino acid sequence: CASSGLPTFEAFF.

This chain uses TRBV5-1 with TRBJ2-1; 13 bases are a match to TRBD2. The germline V gene encodes CDR1 SGHRS and CDR2 YFSETQ. The V segment lost 4 bases and the J segment 7 bases; nucleotides outside the gene matches: 8. The CDR3 spans 16 residues. The chain's CDR3 is CASSPGLAGVQNEQFF. For the CDR3, the DNA is TGCGCCAGCAGCCCTGGACTAGCGGGAGTTCAAAATGAGCAGTTCTTC. The full variable domain, in which reference TRBV5-1 and TRBJ2-1 provide the parts outside the CDR3, is KAGVTQTPRYLIKTRGQQVTLSCSPISGHRSVSWYQQTPGQGLQFLFEYFSETQRNKGNFPGRFSGRQFSNSRSEMNVSTLELGDSALYLCASSPGLAGVQNEQFFGPGTRLTVL.